This T cell receptor (beta chain) was recorded in a study of T cell responses to AZD1222 COVID-19 vaccine. The study's findings and limits: There were mostly white British donors and more females than males, and clonal diversity was possibly underestimated. Epitopes outside B.1.351 and B.1.1.7 mutated regions reportedly drew nearly half of spike TCRs.

CDR1 and CDR2 (germline): SGHRS, YFSETQ. This CDR3 comprises 15 residues. V lost 2 bases and J lost 6, with 17 bases in between. Sequencing was performed with immunoSEQ multiplex PCR; in TCRdb, only in-frame clones are kept and a portion is missing. The repertoire holds under 170,000 clones, with 80% to 95% as singletons. Worth noting for this clone: The antigen remains unidentified.

This TCR derives from an adult who received the AZD1222 COVID-19 vaccine. This specimen was peripheral blood, taken 28 days after the second AZD1222 dose. The genes are TRBV5-1 and TRBJ1-2; D unclear. CDR3: CASSFSSGRRDGYTF. CDR3 nucleotide sequence: TGCGCCAGCAGCTTTTCGAGCGGGCGTAGGGATGGCTACACCTTC.